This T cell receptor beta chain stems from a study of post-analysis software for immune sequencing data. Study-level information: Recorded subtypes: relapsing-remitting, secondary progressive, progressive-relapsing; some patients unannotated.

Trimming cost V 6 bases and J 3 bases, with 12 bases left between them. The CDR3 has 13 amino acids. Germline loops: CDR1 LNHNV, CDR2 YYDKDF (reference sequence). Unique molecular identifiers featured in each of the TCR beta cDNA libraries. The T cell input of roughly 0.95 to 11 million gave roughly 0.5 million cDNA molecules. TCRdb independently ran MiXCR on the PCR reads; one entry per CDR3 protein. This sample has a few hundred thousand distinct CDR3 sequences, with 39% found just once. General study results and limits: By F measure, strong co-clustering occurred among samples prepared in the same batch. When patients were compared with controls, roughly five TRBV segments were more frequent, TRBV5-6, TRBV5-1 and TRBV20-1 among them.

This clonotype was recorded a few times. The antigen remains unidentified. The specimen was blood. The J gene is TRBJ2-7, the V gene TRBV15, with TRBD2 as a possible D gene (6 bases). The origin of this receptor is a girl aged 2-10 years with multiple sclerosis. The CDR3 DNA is TGTGCCACCAGTACGAGCGGGCGCTACGAGCAGTACTTC. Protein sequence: CATSTSGRYEQYF.